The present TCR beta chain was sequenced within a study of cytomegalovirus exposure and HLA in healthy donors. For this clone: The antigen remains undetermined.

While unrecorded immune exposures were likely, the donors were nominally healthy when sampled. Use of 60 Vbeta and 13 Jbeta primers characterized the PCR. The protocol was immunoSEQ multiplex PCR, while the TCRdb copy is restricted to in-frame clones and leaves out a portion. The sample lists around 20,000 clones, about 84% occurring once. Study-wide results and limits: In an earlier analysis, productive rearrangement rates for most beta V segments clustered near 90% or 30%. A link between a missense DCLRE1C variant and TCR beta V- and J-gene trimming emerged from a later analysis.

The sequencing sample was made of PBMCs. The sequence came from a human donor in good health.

CDR3: CASSLGGTATNEKLFF. CDR3 DNA: TGCGCCAGCAGCTTAGGAGGGACGGCAACTAATGAAAAACTGTTTTTT. The chain carries TRBV5-1 and TRBJ1-4; a possible D gene is TRBD1 (5 bases). Germline CDR1 SGHRS, CDR2 YFSETQ. The CDR3 length is 16 residues. The V end was cut by 2 bases, the J end by 0 bases, with 11 bases between.